This T cell receptor beta chain came from a study of cytomegalovirus exposure and HLA in healthy donors. V was trimmed by 3 bases and J by 4 bases, leaving 20 bases between them. This CDR3 region has 17 residues. Germline CDR1 reads SGHTS; CDR2 reads YDEGEE. Notes on this clone: Its antigen is still unknown.

Study-level results: CMV antigen specificity was confirmed in vitro for three CMV-associated chains. Among immune exposure information, only CMV serostatus was available. Certain sequence variants were highly shared and formed a cluster, and this cluster was likely a sequencing artifact.

PCR was performed using 60 Vbeta and 13 Jbeta primers. Only in-frame clones appear in the TCRdb table, and some are missing; sequencing was by immunoSEQ multiplex PCR. The repertoire holds roughly 200,000 clones, with 75% to 80% as singletons. Sequences were obtained from PBMCs. This receptor was identified in a woman in her thirties in good health and CMV-seropositive. V gene TRBV5-8 combines with J gene TRBJ2-1; D possibly corresponds to TRBD1 (6 bases). The CDR3 protein is CASSSWWEPGDYNEQFF. The CDR3 DNA reads TGTGCCAGCAGCTCCTGGTGGGAGCCAGGGGATTACAATGAGCAGTTCTTC.